This T cell receptor (beta chain) is from a study of blood T cell repertoires in COVID-19. Study-level background: PBMCs, B-cell-depleted T cells, or T cells were the source of the cDNA or gDNA that made up the material.

Clinical histories supplied by participants themselves formed the basis of cohort assignment. V was cut by 5 bases and J by 2 bases, with 12 bases left in between. CDR1 and CDR2 (germline): SEHNR, FQNEAQ (reference sequence). The CDR3 runs to 15 residues. This clone showed up just once. In the study's own analysis: How many nucleated cells were present was estimated from reference gene primer amplification. Sequenced by immunoSEQ multiplex PCR; TCRdb stores in-frame clones only, minus some. D and trimming come from the DNA, and the V and J calls and clone size come from that table. The sample yields some 400,000 clones, approximately 92% seen once.

The sample consisted of PBMCs or T cells enriched from blood (not recorded which). This sequence joins TRBV7-9 and TRBJ2-2; D is perhaps TRBD1 (6 bases). The receptor was isolated from a man aged 25 to 40 who had recovered from COVID-19. In nucleotides, the CDR3 is TGTGCCAGCAGCCCTCAGGGGATAAACACCGGGGAGCTGTTTTTT. It encodes CASSPQGINTGELFF.